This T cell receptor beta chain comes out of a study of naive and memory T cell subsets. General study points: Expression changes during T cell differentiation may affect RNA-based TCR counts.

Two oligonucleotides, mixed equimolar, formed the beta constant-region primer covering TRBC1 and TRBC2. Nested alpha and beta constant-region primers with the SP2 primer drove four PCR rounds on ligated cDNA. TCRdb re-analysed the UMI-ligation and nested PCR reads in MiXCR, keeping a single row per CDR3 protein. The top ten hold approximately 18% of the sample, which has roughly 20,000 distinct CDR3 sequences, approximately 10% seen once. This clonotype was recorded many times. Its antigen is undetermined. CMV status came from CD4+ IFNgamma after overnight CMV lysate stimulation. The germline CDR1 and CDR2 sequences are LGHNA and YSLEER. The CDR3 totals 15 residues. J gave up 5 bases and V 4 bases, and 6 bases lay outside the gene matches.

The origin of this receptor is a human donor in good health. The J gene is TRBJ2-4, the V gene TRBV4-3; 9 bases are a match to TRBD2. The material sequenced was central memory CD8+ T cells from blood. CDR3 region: CASSLSRLAENIQYF. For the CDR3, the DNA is TGCGCCAGCAGCCTTTCTCGACTAGCGGAAAACATTCAGTACTTC.